The source of this TCR beta chain is a study of cytomegalovirus exposure and HLA in healthy donors. As to this clone: Antigen specificity is unknown.

Study-level findings and limits: Analysis was carried out at a later point, and it linked a missense DCLRE1C variant to TCR beta V- and J-gene trimming.

With V trimmed by 7 bases and J by 3 bases, 6 bases remained unmatched. The CDR3 has 13 residues. CDR1 and CDR2 from the germline V gene are SNHLY and FYNNEI. The PCR contained 60 Vbeta and 13 Jbeta primers. Assay: immunoSEQ multiplex PCR; the TCRdb copy retains only in-frame clones and omits some. The repertoire holds about 280,000 clones, with around 90% as singletons. Sequencing was carried out using PBMCs. The clonotype originates from a woman younger than 35 in good health and CMV-seronegative. J is TRBJ2-7 and V is TRBV2; TRBD2 agrees at 7 bases. CDR3 sequence: CASKRGSLYEQYF. DNA of the CDR3: TGTGCCAGCAAGCGGGGCAGTCTCTACGAGCAGTACTTC.